The clone carrying this T cell receptor beta chain was counted a single time. What it recognizes is unknown. This specimen comes from a study of CD8 T cell repertoires and HIV-1 epitope variants. Across the whole study: Separate wells received one of Twenty-five Gag or Nef variant peptides.

Measured with immunoSEQ multiplex PCR; TCRdb has only the in-frame clones, and not every one. The sample lists thousands of clones; about 64% were seen once. V was clipped by 0 bases and J by 5 bases, with 11 bases between them. Germline V gene data show CDR1 as SGHRS and CDR2 as YFSETQ. The CDR3 spans 14 residues. The TCR sequence derives from a male donor with HIV. V usage is TRBV5-1 and J usage is TRBJ1-1; a weak D match, TRBD1 (5 bases). The sequencing sample was made of cultured CD8+ T cells derived from PBMCs. In DNA form, the CDR3 reads TGCGCCAGCAGCTTGGCCACAGGCGGAACTGAAGCTTTCTTT. Translation gives CASSLATGGTEAFF.